Listed below are T cell receptor beta chains from one sample, sequenced in a study of blood T cell repertoires in COVID-19. The repertoire was sequenced with immunoSEQ multiplex PCR; TCRdb's copy has only in-frame clones and lacks some. The sample contains around 170,000 clones, roughly 83% of which appear only once. Sequenced material: peripheral blood. The receptors here all came from a woman aged 60-70 years with acute or convalescent COVID-19. The CDR3 runs from the conserved cysteine through the conserved F or W. D genes are given only for firm matches. Clone size appears in some rows only: once, few, many, or a class for an expanded clone.

V,D,size,J,DNA,CDR3
TRBV3-1/TRBV3-2,-,once,TRBJ2-3,TGTGCCAGCAGCCGGGGGGCTAGCGGCCGAATCACAGATACGCAGTATTTT,CASSRGASGRITDTQYF
TRBV7-9,-,-,TRBJ2-6,TGTGCCAGCAGCCGAACAGGACCTGGGGCCAACGTCCTGACTTTC,CASSRTGPGANVLTF
TRBV7-8,-,-,TRBJ2-3,TGTGCCAGCAGCTTAGGAAGCGTTAGCACAGATACGCAGTATTTT,CASSLGSVSTDTQYF
TRBV9,TRBD2,-,TRBJ2-3,TGTGCCAGCAGCGTAGACATAGCGGGGGGCACAGATACGCAGTATTTT,CASSVDIAGGTDTQYF
TRBV5-1,TRBD2,-,TRBJ2-5,TGCGCCAGCAGCTCTTTACCTAGCGGGGGGTCCCAAGAGACCCAGTACTTC,CASSSLPSGGSQETQYF
TRBV28,TRBD1,-,TRBJ1-4,TGTGCCAGCAGTTTTCCAGGACAGGGAGTAGGAGAAAAACTGTTTTTT,CASSFPGQGVGEKLFF
TRBV6-1,TRBD1,-,TRBJ2-4,TGTGCCAGCAGTGATACCGGGACAGGGAAAAACATTCAGTACTTC,CASSDTGTGKNIQYF
TRBV29-1,TRBD1,-,TRBJ1-1,TGCAGCGTTGAAGAGCCTGGGACAGGGAAAGCTTTCTTT,CSVEEPGTGKAFF
TRBV5-6,-,-,TRBJ2-7,TGTGCCAGCAGCCCTCCCGGACAGCTTAGCTCCTACGAGCAGTACTTC,CASSPPGQLSSYEQYF
TRBV2,-,-,TRBJ1-5,TGTGCCAGCAGTCCGACAGTTAGCAATCAGCCCCAGCATTTT,CASSPTVSNQPQHF
TRBV7-6,TRBD1,-,TRBJ2-7,TGTGCCAGCAGCTATGGGACAGGGGGCGCGTACGAGCAGTACTTC,CASSYGTGGAYEQYF
TRBV4-3,TRBD1,once,TRBJ2-1,TGCGCCAGCAGCCAAGGACAGGGGTCATTCAATGAGCAGTTCTTC,CASSQGQGSFNEQFF
TRBV7-2,TRBD1,-,TRBJ2-7,TGTGCCAGCAGCTTAGGATCGCGAACGGGACAGAATTACGAGCAGTACTTC,CASSLGSRTGQNYEQYF
TRBV7-6,TRBD1,-,TRBJ1-2,TGTGCCAGCAGCTGGACAGGGAATAGCGGCTACACCTTC,CASSWTGNSGYTF
TRBV28,-,-,TRBJ1-2,TGTGCCAGCAGTTTATCCTCGTTGAGGGTGGGTGGCTACACCTTC,CASSLSSLRVGGYTF
TRBV6-2/TRBV6-3,-,-,TRBJ1-5,TGTGCCAGCAGCTTAGCCCCTGGCAATCAGCCCCAGCATTTT,CASSLAPGNQPQHF
TRBV4-3,-,-,TRBJ2-1,TGCGCCAGCAGCCAAGGAGGGAGCTCCTACAATGAGCAGTTCTTC,CASSQGGSSYNEQFF
TRBV10-3,TRBD1,-,TRBJ2-7,TGTGCCACCGGACAGGCCTACGAGCAGTACTTC,CATGQAYEQYF
TRBV3-1/TRBV3-2,-,-,TRBJ2-1,TGTGCCAGCAGCAAGGTTTCGGGGTATCAGCAGTTCTTC,CASSKVSGYQQFF
TRBV19,-,-,TRBJ1-2,TGTGCCAGTAGTACGAGAGTTAACTATGGCTACACCTTC,CASSTRVNYGYTF
TRBV7-2,-,once,TRBJ1-4,TGTGCCAGCAGCCTGATCGGGGGGCAGTTTAATGAAAAACTGTTTTTT,CASSLIGGQFNEKLFF
TRBV29-1,TRBD1,-,TRBJ2-1,TGCAGCGTTGAAGCTTGGACAGGGAACAATGAGCAGTTCTTC,CSVEAWTGNNEQFF
TRBV19,-,-,TRBJ2-3,TGTGCCAGTAGTATAAAACTAGGTGCAGATACGCAGTATTTT,CASSIKLGADTQYF
TRBV19,-,-,TRBJ1-4,TGTGCCAGTAGTATAACAGGGTTAAATGAAAAACTGTTTTTT,CASSITGLNEKLFF
TRBV30,-,-,TRBJ2-7,TGTGCCTGGACCCAGGGAAATCCCGGCGAGCAGTACTTC,CAWTQGNPGEQYF
TRBV6-2/TRBV6-3,-,-,TRBJ2-1,TGTGCCAGCAGTTACTCGGGATTACGGGGGATCTACAATGAGCAGTTCTTC,CASSYSGLRGIYNEQFF
TRBV6-2/TRBV6-3,-,-,TRBJ2-1,TGTGCCAGCAGTTCAGGTGACACCCTCTACAATGAGCAGTTCTTC,CASSSGDTLYNEQFF
TRBV7-9,TRBD1,-,TRBJ1-1,TGTGCCAGCAGCTTAGCAAGGACAGGGGGAAACACTGAAGCTTTCTTT,CASSLARTGGNTEAFF
TRBV5-6,TRBD1,once,TRBJ1-6,TGTGCCAGCAGCAACGCGGGACAGAGATCACCCCTCCACTTT,CASSNAGQRSPLHF
TRBV2,TRBD2,-,TRBJ2-3,TGTGCCAGCAGTCGTTGGACTAGCGGGGGGGGCACAGATACGCAGTATTTT,CASSRWTSGGGTDTQYF
TRBV5-1,-,-,TRBJ2-5,TGCGCCAGCAGTTCACAGGGGAGGCAAGAGACCCAGTACTTC,CASSSQGRQETQYF
TRBV11-2,TRBD1,-,TRBJ1-3,TGTGCCAGCAGCCGCACAGGGGGCCCTGGAAACACCATATATTTT,CASSRTGGPGNTIYF
TRBV27,TRBD2,-,TRBJ2-7,TGTGCCAGCAGTTTCCTAGCGGGCGAGCAGTACTTC,CASSFLAGEQYF
TRBV11-2,-,-,TRBJ1-2,TGTGCCAGCAGCTTAGTTAGGGACATCAACTATGGCTACACCTTC,CASSLVRDINYGYTF
TRBV5-4,TRBD1,-,TRBJ2-7,TGTGCCAGCAGCTCCCGGGACAGGGGCTACGAGCAGTACTTC,CASSSRDRGYEQYF
TRBV30,-,-,TRBJ1-3,TGTGCCTGGAGTCGTACAGGAGACTCTGGAAACACCATATATTTT,CAWSRTGDSGNTIYF
TRBV2,-,-,TRBJ1-5,TGTGCCAGCAGTTCTAGAGAGGCCTATAGCAATCAGCCCCAGCATTTT,CASSSREAYSNQPQHF
TRBV5-1,-,-,TRBJ2-2,TGCGCCAGCAGCACACCTCGGGATTCCCCGAACACCGGGGAGCTGTTTTTT,CASSTPRDSPNTGELFF
TRBV14,-,-,TRBJ2-1,TGTGCCAGCAGCCAAGCTCCCGTTCCCGGTAAGCAGTTCTTC,CASSQAPVPGKQFF